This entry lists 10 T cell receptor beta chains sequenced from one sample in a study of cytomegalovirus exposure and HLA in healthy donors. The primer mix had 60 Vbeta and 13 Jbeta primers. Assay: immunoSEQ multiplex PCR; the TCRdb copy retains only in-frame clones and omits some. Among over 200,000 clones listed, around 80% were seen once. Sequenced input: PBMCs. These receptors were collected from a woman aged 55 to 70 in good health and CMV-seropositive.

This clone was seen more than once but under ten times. The CDR3 DNA follows: TGTGCCATCAGTGTTTCACTAGCGGGAGGTTCCTACGAGCAGTACTTC. Translation: CAISVSLAGGSYEQYF. J is TRBJ2-7 and V is TRBV10-3; the match to TRBD2 covers 12 bases. This CDR3 region has 16 residues. Trimming cost V 4 bases and J 1 base; bases outside gene matches: 5. Germline CDR1 ENHRY, CDR2 SYGVKD.

As DNA, the CDR3 is TGTGCCAGCAGCTTGTTTAGGACAGGGGCCCAAGGGGGCGAGCAGTACTTC. As protein: CASSLFRTGAQGGEQYF. The chain is built from TRBV7-2 and TRBJ2-7; 9 bases map to TRBD1. V lost 3 bases and J lost 6; bases outside the gene matches: 15. The CDR3 is made up of 17 amino acids. Germline V lookup: CDR1 SGHTA, CDR2 FQGNSA.

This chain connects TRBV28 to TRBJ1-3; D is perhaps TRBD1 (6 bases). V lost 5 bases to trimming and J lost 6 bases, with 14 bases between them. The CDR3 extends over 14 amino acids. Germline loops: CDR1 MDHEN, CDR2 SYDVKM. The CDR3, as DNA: TGTGCCAGCAGTCCTGGACAGTGGGAAAACACCATATATTTT. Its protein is CASSPGQWENTIYF.

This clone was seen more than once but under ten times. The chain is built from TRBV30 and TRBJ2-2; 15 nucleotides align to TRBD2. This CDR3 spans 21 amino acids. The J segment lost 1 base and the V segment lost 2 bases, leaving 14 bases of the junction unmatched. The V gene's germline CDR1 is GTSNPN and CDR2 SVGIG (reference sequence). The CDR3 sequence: CAWSPKLIGLAGGRNTGELFF. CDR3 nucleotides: TGTGCCTGGAGTCCCAAATTAATCGGACTAGCGGGGGGGCGGAACACCGGGGAGCTGTTTTTT.

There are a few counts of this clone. The CDR3 here is CASSRGQGGAYGYTF. CDR3 nucleotide sequence: TGTGCCAGCAGCCGCGGACAGGGGGGGGCCTATGGCTACACCTTC. The rearrangement joins TRBV7-3 to TRBJ1-2; 10 bases line up with TRBD1. This CDR3 has 15 residues. The V gene end was trimmed by 5 bases and the J gene end by 4 bases; junction bases not matched to a gene: 7. Germline loops: CDR1 SGHTA, CDR2 FQGTGA.

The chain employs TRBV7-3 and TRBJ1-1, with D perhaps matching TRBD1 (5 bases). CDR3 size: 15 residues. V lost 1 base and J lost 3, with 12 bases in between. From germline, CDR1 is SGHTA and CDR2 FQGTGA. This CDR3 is CASSLMVREDTEAFF. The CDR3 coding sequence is TGTGCCAGCAGCTTAATGGTCAGGGAAGACACTGAAGCTTTCTTT.

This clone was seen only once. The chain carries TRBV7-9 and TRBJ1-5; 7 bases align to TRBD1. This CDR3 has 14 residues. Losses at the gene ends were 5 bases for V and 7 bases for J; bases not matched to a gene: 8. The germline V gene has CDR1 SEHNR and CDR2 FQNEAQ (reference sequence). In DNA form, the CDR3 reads TGTGCCAGCAGCCTCTCAGGGGGGTGGCAGCCCCAGCATTTT. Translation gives CASSLSGGWQPQHF.

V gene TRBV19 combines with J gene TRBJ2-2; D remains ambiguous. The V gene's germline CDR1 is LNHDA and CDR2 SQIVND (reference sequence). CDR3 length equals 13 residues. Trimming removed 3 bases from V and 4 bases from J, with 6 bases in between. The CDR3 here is CASSIQITGELFF. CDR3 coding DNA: TGTGCCAGTAGTATCCAAATCACCGGGGAGCTGTTTTTT.

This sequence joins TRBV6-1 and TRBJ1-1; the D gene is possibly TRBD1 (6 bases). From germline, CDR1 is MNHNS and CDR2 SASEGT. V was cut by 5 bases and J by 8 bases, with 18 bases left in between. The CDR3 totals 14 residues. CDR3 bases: TGTGCCAGCAGTCACCTCCGGGGAACAGGGGAAGCTTTCTTT. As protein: CASSHLRGTGEAFF.

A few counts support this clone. The CDR3 loop reads CASGQGMNTEAFF. CDR3 in DNA: TGCGCCAGCGGACAGGGAATGAACACTGAAGCTTTCTTT. This chain connects TRBV5-1 to TRBJ1-1, with TRBD1 matching 8 bases. J lost 0 bases, V lost 7 bases, and 2 bases had no gene match. There are 13 residues in the CDR3. Per the germline V gene, CDR1 is SGHRS and CDR2 is YFSETQ.